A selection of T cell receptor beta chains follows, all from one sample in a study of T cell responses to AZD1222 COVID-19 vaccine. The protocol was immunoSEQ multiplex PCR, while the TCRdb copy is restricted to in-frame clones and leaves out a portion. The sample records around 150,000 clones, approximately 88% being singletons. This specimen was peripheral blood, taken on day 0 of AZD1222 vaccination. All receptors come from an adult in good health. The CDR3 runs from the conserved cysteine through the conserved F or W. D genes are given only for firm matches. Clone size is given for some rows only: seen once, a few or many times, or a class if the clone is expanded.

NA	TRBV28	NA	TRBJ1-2	TGTGCCAGCAGTTTAAATGGGGCAGGCGGCTATGGCTACACCTTC	CASSLNGAGGYGYTF
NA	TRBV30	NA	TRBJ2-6	TGTGCCTGGAGTCAAAAACCATCTGGGGCCAACGTCCTGACTTTC	CAWSQKPSGANVLTF
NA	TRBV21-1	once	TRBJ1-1	TGTGCCAGCGCCAGGAGAGCTTTCTTT	CASARRAFF
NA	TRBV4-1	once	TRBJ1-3	TGCGCCAGCAGCCAAGTATCCACCGGGGGCTCTGGAAACACCATATATTTT	CASSQVSTGGSGNTIYF
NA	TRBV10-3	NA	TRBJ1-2	TGTGCCATCCGGTTTGAGTCCGGCGGCTACACCTTC	CAIRFESGGYTF
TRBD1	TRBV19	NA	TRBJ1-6	TGTGCCTCAACAGGGGGCGAGGGATCCTATAATTCACCCCTCCACTTT	CASTGGEGSYNSPLHF
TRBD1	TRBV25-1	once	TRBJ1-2	TGTGCCAGCAGTGCCCCGGACAGGGGGCACTATGGCTACACCTTC	CASSAPDRGHYGYTF
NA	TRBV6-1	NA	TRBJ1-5	TGTGCCAGCAGTGACCTCAGAGTGGGTCAGCCCCAGCATTTT	CASSDLRVGQPQHF
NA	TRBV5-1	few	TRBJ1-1	TGCGCCAGCAGCTGGGGACTGAGCACTGAAGCTTTCTTT	CASSWGLSTEAFF
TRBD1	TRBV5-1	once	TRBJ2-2	TGCGCCAGCAGCTTAACAGGGGGCGCGAGCACCGGGGAGCTGTTTTTT	CASSLTGGASTGELFF
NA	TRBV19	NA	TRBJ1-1	TGTGCCAGTAGTAGTACAGGTCTTAACACTGAAGCTTTCTTT	CASSSTGLNTEAFF
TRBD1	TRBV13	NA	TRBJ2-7	TGTGCCAGCAGCTCCGGGACAGGGGGTTTTAGTGTGCCCCTCTCCTACGAGCAGTACTTC	CASSSGTGGFSVPLSYEQYF
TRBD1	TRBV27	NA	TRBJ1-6	TGTGCCAGCAGTTACAGGGGGCAGAATAATTCACCCCTCCACTTT	CASSYRGQNNSPLHF
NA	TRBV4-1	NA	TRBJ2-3	TGCGCCAGCAGCCTCGGAATACTTGGGCAGGAAAGCACAGATACGCAGTATTTT	CASSLGILGQESTDTQYF
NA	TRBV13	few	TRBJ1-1	TGTGCCAGCAGCTTAAAGTTCGGGGGGACTGAAGCTTTCTTT	CASSLKFGGTEAFF
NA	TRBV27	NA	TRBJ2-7	TGTGCCAGCAGTTCTCTCATGGGGGTCTACGAGCAGTACTTC	CASSSLMGVYEQYF
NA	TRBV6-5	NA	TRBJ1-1	TGTGCCAGCACCCTTCCAAGTGGTTGGACTGAAGCTTTCTTT	CASTLPSGWTEAFF
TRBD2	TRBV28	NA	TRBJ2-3	TGTGCCAGCAGTCTGGCTAGCGGGGGGGCCGGTACGCAGTATTTT	CASSLASGGAGTQYF
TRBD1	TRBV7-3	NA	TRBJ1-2	TGTGCCAGCAGCTTAGACAGGGAGGGTCGTGGCTACACCTTC	CASSLDREGRGYTF
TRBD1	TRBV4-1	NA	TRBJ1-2	TGCGCCAGCAGCCAAATATCCCGGGACAGGGCTAACTATGGCTACACCTTC	CASSQISRDRANYGYTF
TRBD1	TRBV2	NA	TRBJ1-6	TGTGCCAGCAGTAACAGACAGGGGGACTCACCCCTCCACTTT	CASSNRQGDSPLHF
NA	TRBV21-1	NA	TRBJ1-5	TGTGCCAGCAGCAAAAAGGGGGGACAGGTTGAGTATCAGCCCCAGCATTTT	CASSKKGGQVEYQPQHF
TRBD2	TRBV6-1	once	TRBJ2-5	TGTGCCAGCAGTGAAGGGCTAAGACTAGCTGCCGAAGAGACCCAGTACTTC	CASSEGLRLAAEETQYF
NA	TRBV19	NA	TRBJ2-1	TGTGCCAGTAGACAGAGCTCCTACAATGAGCAGTTCTTC	CASRQSSYNEQFF
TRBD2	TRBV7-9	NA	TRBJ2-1	TGTGCCAGCACCCTAGAGACTAGCGGGGGGTCATGGCAGTTCTTC	CASTLETSGGSWQFF
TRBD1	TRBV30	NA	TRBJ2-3	TGTGCCTGGGGGGGACAGCGCACAGATACGCAGTATTTT	CAWGGQRTDTQYF
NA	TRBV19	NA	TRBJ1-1	TGTGCCAGTAGTATACAGGGGAGTGACACTGAAGCTTTCTTT	CASSIQGSDTEAFF
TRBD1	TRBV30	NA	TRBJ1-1	TGTGCCTGGAGTGTAGGGGGGGACAGAGTGAATGAAGCTTTCTTT	CAWSVGGDRVNEAFF
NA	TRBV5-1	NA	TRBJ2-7	TGCGCCAGCAGCTTGGAGGCAGGCAACTACGAGCAGTACTTC	CASSLEAGNYEQYF
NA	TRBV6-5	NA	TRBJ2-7	TGTGCCAGCAGCCAACTAGGACAGACCTACGAGCAGTACTTC	CASSQLGQTYEQYF
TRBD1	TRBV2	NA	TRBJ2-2	TGTGCCAGCAGGCCGACAGGGTCCGGGGAGCTGTTTTTT	CASRPTGSGELFF
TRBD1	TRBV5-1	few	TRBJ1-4	TGCGCCAGCAGCTTCCAGGGGGGTAATGAAAAACTGTTTTTT	CASSFQGGNEKLFF
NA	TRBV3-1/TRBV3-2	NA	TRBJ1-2	TGTGCCAGCAGCCAAGATCGGGGCCGCTATGGCTACACCTTC	CASSQDRGRYGYTF
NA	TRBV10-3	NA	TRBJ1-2	TGTGCCATCAGTGAGTCGGACAGACGGGGCTACACCTTC	CAISESDRRGYTF
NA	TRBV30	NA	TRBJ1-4	TGTGCCTGGAGACACAGACCAACTAATGAAAAACTGTTTTTT	CAWRHRPTNEKLFF
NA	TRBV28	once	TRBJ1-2	TGTGCCAGCAGTCCCTCTCTTAGGGGGTTCGGCTATGGCTACACCTTC	CASSPSLRGFGYGYTF
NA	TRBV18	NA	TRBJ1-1	TGTGCCAGCTCCCCAAATACAGGGATTATGAACACTGAAGCTTTCTTT	CASSPNTGIMNTEAFF
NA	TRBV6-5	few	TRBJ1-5	TGTGCCAGCAGTCTCACAGGGTTGGGCAATCAGCCCCAGCATTTT	CASSLTGLGNQPQHF
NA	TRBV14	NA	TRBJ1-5	TGTGCCAGCAGCCAACCCAATCAGCCCCAGCATTTT	CASSQPNQPQHF
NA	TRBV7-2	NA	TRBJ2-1	TGTGCCAGCAGCTTCAGTATTAGTCTAGCTATAACCTACAATGAGCAGTTCTTC	CASSFSISLAITYNEQFF
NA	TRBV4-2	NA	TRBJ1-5	TGTGCCAGCAGCCAAGATTATCAGGATAATCAGCCCCAGCATTTT	CASSQDYQDNQPQHF